The 29 T cell receptor beta chains below were found in one sample sequenced in a study of cytomegalovirus exposure and HLA in healthy donors. The PCR made use of 60 Vbeta and 13 Jbeta primers. Some clones are missing from TCRdb's copy, which holds only in-frame ones; the method was immunoSEQ multiplex PCR. The profile shows about 110,000 clones, 70% to 90% of them singletons. Sequencing was carried out using PBMCs. The receptors here all came from a man aged 35-49 years in good health and CMV-seronegative.

V and J are TRBV7-8 and TRBJ2-7; weak D call: TRBD1 (6 bases). The CDR3 covers 14 residues. The germline V gene has CDR1 SGHVS and CDR2 FQNEAQ. V was cut by 4 bases and J by 0 bases, with 10 bases left in between. The CDR3 spells CASSSYRVSYEQYF. DNA for the CDR3: TGTGCCAGCAGCTCCTACAGGGTCTCCTACGAGCAGTACTTC.

This chain connects TRBV15 to TRBJ2-2; TRBD1 matches 7 bases. V trimming: 0 bases; J trimming: 4 bases; junction bases outside the gene matches: 14. Germline V lookup: CDR1 LNHNV, CDR2 YYDKDF (reference sequence). This CDR3 is built from 19 residues. In DNA form, the CDR3 reads TGTGCCACCAGCAGAGATCAAGTCCAGGGGGAGATAGTCACCGGGGAGCTGTTTTTT. This encodes CATSRDQVQGEIVTGELFF.

The genes are TRBV7-2 and TRBJ1-2; 9 bases are a match to TRBD1. The CDR3 consists of 17 residues. Trimming at V came to 0 bases and at J to 8 bases, leaving 13 bases not matched to a gene. Germline values: CDR1 SGHTA, CDR2 FQGNSA. The CDR3 DNA reads as TGTGCCAGCAGCTTAGCGGGACAGGGAATTCGGGAGGGCGGCTACACCTTC. It yields the protein CASSLAGQGIREGGYTF.

The genes are TRBV6-6 and TRBJ1-4; D is undetermined. Between the trimmed V and J ends, which lost 6 bases and 0 bases, there was a span of 11 bases. The CDR3 is 15 residues long. From germline, CDR1 is MNHNY and CDR2 SVGAGI (reference sequence). The CDR3 DNA reads as TGTGCCAGCAGCCAGATCGGGGCAACTAATGAAAAACTGTTTTTT. Encoded protein: CASSQIGATNEKLFF.

V usage is TRBV7-8 and J usage is TRBJ2-5; tentative D call: TRBD1 (7 bases). The CDR3 runs to 14 residues. V lost 0 bases, J lost 5 bases, and 10 bases lay in between. Germline values: CDR1 SGHVS, CDR2 FQNEAQ. Here the CDR3 DNA reads TGTGCCAGCAGCTTAGCGGGGGGACAGGAGACCCAGTACTTC. Protein sequence: CASSLAGGQETQYF.

This sequence joins TRBV6-5 and TRBJ2-7, with TRBD1 matching over 7 bases. V shed 5 bases and J 5 bases; nucleotides not matched to a gene: 12. Germline CDR1 is MNHEY and CDR2 is SVGAGI. The CDR3 loop spans 15 amino acids. The CDR3 loop is CASSGHTGDRDEQYF. CDR3 DNA sequence: TGTGCCAGCAGTGGCCACACAGGGGATAGGGACGAGCAGTACTTC.

V and J are TRBV7-6 and TRBJ2-3, with TRBD1 as a possible D gene (6 bases). The CDR3 has 15 amino acids. Germline V gene sequence: CDR1 SGHVS, CDR2 FNYEAQ. Trimming stripped 5 bases from V and 7 bases from J, with 19 bases between. The CDR3 DNA reads TGTGCCAGCAGCATTAACAGGGCACGGGAAAATACGCAGTATTTT. This codes for CASSINRARENTQYF.

This clone was seen a single time. J is TRBJ1-1 and V is TRBV7-9; TRBD1 matches 8 bases. CDR1 is SEHNR, CDR2 FQNEAQ, per germline (reference sequence). Unmatched junction bases numbered 10, after V lost 3 bases and J lost 4 bases. CDR3 size: 16 residues. CDR3 coding DNA: TGTGCCAGCAGCTTCGCCGGGACAGGAGGAGGCACTGAAGCTTTCTTT. As protein: CASSFAGTGGGTEAFF.

This chain uses TRBV27 with TRBJ1-1, with D possibly TRBD1 on 6 matching bases. There are 13 residues in the CDR3. Germline CDR1 reads MNHEY; CDR2 reads SMNVEV (reference sequence). V lost 6 bases and J lost 2, with 10 bases in between. In DNA form, the CDR3 reads TGTGCCAGCAGGATACAGGGTAACACTGAAGCTTTCTTT. It is translated as CASRIQGNTEAFF.

The rearrangement links TRBV5-1 to TRBJ2-5; TRBD2 is a possible D gene (7 bases). The CDR3 sequence is 18 residues long. Per the germline V gene, CDR1 is SGHRS and CDR2 is YFSETQ. Trimming removed 3 bases from V and 5 bases from J, with 26 bases in between. The CDR3 sequence: CASSSQGKTGGTGETQYF. DNA of the CDR3: TGCGCCAGCAGCTCTCAGGGGAAGACGGGGGGTACCGGGGAGACCCAGTACTTC.

CDR3 coding DNA: TGTGCCAGCAGTTACTCGACTACAAGCTCCTACGAGCAGTACTTC. This encodes CASSYSTTSSYEQYF. This chain uses TRBV6-5 with TRBJ2-7, with D maybe TRBD2 (5 bases). There are 15 residues in the CDR3. V was clipped by 0 bases and J by 0 bases, with 9 bases between them. From germline, CDR1 is MNHEY and CDR2 SVGAGI.

The chain has TRBV18 and TRBJ1-5; 7 positions match TRBD1. The CDR3 covers 13 residues. Germline assignment: CDR1 KGHSH and CDR2 LQKENI. The trim removed 5 bases at V and 4 bases at J, leaving 2 bases unmatched. CDR3 loop: CASSGQANQPQHF. Written as DNA, the CDR3 is TGTGCCAGCTCAGGACAGGCTAATCAGCCCCAGCATTTT.

The chain joins TRBV6-5 to TRBJ1-3, with a tentative D call TRBD1 (5 bases). The CDR3 consists of 13 residues. V gave up 10 bases and J gave up 1 base, with 11 bases separating them. Looked up from germline, CDR1 is MNHEY and CDR2 is SVGAGI. The chain's CDR3 is CATAGGSGNTIYF. In DNA, the CDR3 is TGTGCCACGGCGGGGGGTTCTGGAAACACCATATATTTT.

The rearrangement joins TRBV28 to TRBJ1-3, with 9 bases matching TRBD1. With 6 bases clipped from V and 0 bases from J, the junction kept 6 bases outside the gene matches. The germline V gene encodes CDR1 MDHEN and CDR2 SYDVKM. The CDR3 has 16 amino acids. CDR3 sequence: CASRGQGVPSGNTIYF. CDR3 DNA sequence: TGTGCCAGCAGGGGACAGGGAGTCCCCTCTGGAAACACCATATATTTT.

V and J are TRBV6-5 and TRBJ2-4, with TRBD2 identical over 7 bases. V was pared by 6 bases and J by 5 bases, with 7 bases of the junction left unmatched. CDR3 length equals 14 residues. Germline CDR1 and CDR2: MNHEY and SVGAGI. CDR3 loop: CASSLGRAQNIQYF. CDR3 sequence (DNA): TGTGCCAGCAGCCTGGGGAGGGCCCAAAACATTCAGTACTTC.

V gene TRBV13 combines with J gene TRBJ2-7; 11 positions match TRBD2. Unmatched junction bases numbered 11, after V lost 5 bases and J lost 5 bases. Looked up from germline, CDR1 is PRHDT and CDR2 is FYEKMQ (reference sequence). This CDR3 region has 16 residues. CDR3 sequence: CASSALTSGVRNEQYF. CDR3 bases: TGTGCCAGCAGCGCCCTGACTAGCGGGGTGAGAAACGAGCAGTACTTC.

The chain combines TRBV7-9 with TRBJ2-7; D possibly corresponds to TRBD2 (5 bases). With 2 bases removed from V and 7 bases from J, the gap between germline ends came to 15 bases. CDR3 length: 14 residues. The germline gives CDR1 SEHNR, CDR2 FQNEAQ (reference sequence). In DNA, the CDR3 is TGTGCCAGCAGCTTATCGGGGAAACTAACGGAGCAGTACTTC. This gives the protein CASSLSGKLTEQYF.

The chain combines TRBV6-5 with TRBJ2-5; 7 bases agree with TRBD2. J gave up 2 bases and V 7 bases, and 10 bases lay outside the gene matches. CDR3 length equals 15 residues. Per the germline V gene, CDR1 is MNHEY and CDR2 is SVGAGI. CDR3 DNA sequence: TGTGCCAGCATAAGATGGGGGGGTCCTCAAGAGACCCAGTACTTC. This gives the protein CASIRWGGPQETQYF.

This clone was detected a few times. The chain couples TRBV5-1 to TRBJ2-1, with D unresolved. Germline loops: CDR1 SGHRS, CDR2 YFSETQ. The CDR3 spans 15 residues. The ends were cut back, 0 bases at V and 5 bases at J, with 12 bases in the middle. For the CDR3, the DNA is TGCGCCAGCAGCTTGGACAGTTGGTTTGACAATGAGCAGTTCTTC. Its protein is CASSLDSWFDNEQFF.

This chain uses TRBV5-1 with TRBJ2-3, with 8 bases aligning to TRBD1. In germline, CDR1 is SGHRS, CDR2 YFSETQ. With 3 bases clipped from V and 1 base from J, the junction kept 1 base outside the gene matches. This CDR3 comprises 14 residues. The CDR3, as DNA: TGCGCCAGCAGCTCGACAGGGGGCACAGATACGCAGTATTTT. Its protein is CASSSTGGTDTQYF.

The CDR3 sequence is CASSYSDRMRHSPLHF. CDR3 sequence (DNA): TGTGCCAGCAGTTACTCGGACAGAATGAGGCATTCACCCCTCCACTTT. The V call is TRBV6-5, the J call TRBJ1-6, with a tentative D call TRBD1 (6 bases). The ends were cut back, 0 bases at V and 8 bases at J, with 14 bases in the middle. CDR1 and CDR2 (germline): MNHEY, SVGAGI. The CDR3 length is 16 residues.

The rearrangement links TRBV12-5 to TRBJ2-5; 8 bases are a match to TRBD1. The J segment lost 3 bases and the V segment lost 9 bases, leaving 24 bases of the junction unmatched. Germline CDR1 LGHNT, CDR2 FRNRAP. The CDR3 contains 19 residues. The CDR3 is CARERPTHHDRGWEETQYF. The CDR3 DNA sequence: TGTGCTAGGGAAAGACCCACCCACCATGACAGGGGCTGGGAAGAGACCCAGTACTTC. Based on the CDR3 plus reference TRBV12-5 and TRBJ2-5, the full variable domain is DARVTQTPRHKVTEMGQEVTMRCQPILGHNTVFWYRQTMMQGLELLAYFRNRAPLDDSGMPKDRFSAEMPDATLATLKIQPSEPRDSAVYFCARERPTHHDRGWEETQYFGPGTRLLVL.

Comment on this clone: At one end, the junction sequence differs from germline, possibly due to a read error. The J gene is TRBJ2-7, the V gene TRBV10-3, with D perhaps matching TRBD1 (6 bases). Per the germline V gene, CDR1 is ENHRY and CDR2 is SYGVKD. This CDR3 spans 11 amino acids. The CDR3 nucleotides are TGTGCCATCAGTGAGAGGAGGACAGTTTGGTTC. This codes for CAISERRTVWF.

CDR3 loop: CASNEKGPGVNTEAFF. The CDR3 DNA reads TGTGCCAGTAACGAAAAAGGTCCCGGGGTGAACACTGAAGCTTTCTTT. The rearrangement joins TRBV19 to TRBJ1-1; no clear D. CDR3 length: 16 residues. Germline values: CDR1 LNHDA, CDR2 SQIVND (reference sequence). Trimming removed 7 bases from V and 0 bases from J, with 18 bases in between.

This chain joins TRBV4-2 and TRBJ1-1, with D possibly TRBD1 on 6 matching bases. The CDR3 contains 14 residues. Germline V gene lookup returns CDR1 LGHNA and CDR2 YNFKEQ. Between the trimmed V and J ends, which lost 5 bases and 2 bases, there was a span of 12 bases. This chain's CDR3 is CASSEGQKNTEAFF. Written as DNA, the CDR3 is TGTGCCAGCAGCGAGGGACAAAAAAACACTGAAGCTTTCTTT.

V is TRBV5-4 and J is TRBJ2-2, with D tentatively TRBD1 (5 bases). The ends were cut back, 0 bases at V and 1 base at J, with 7 bases in the middle. Germline values: CDR1 SGHNT, CDR2 YYREEE (reference sequence). There are 15 residues in the CDR3. This CDR3 reads CASSLEGWNTGELFF. The CDR3 region has the DNA TGTGCCAGCAGCTTGGAGGGGTGGAACACCGGGGAGCTGTTTTTT.

The CDR3 here is CSVGSGTKVADTQYF. The CDR3 region has the DNA TGCAGCGTTGGATCCGGGACAAAGGTGGCAGATACGCAGTATTTT. This chain joins TRBV29-1 and TRBJ2-3; D perhaps matches TRBD1 (6 bases). The CDR3 length is 15 residues. Trimming removed 4 bases at V and 4 bases at J, with 18 bases between. CDR1 is SQVTM, CDR2 ANQGSEA, per germline.

Written as DNA, the CDR3 is TGTGCCTGGAGTGAGGGACAGCCCCTGTCTCCCCTCCACTTT. Its translation is CAWSEGQPLSPLHF. This sequence joins TRBV30 and TRBJ1-6, with 7 bases that match TRBD1. The CDR3 totals 14 residues. Unmatched junction bases numbered 10, after V lost 1 base and J lost 13 bases. The V gene's germline CDR1 is GTSNPN and CDR2 SVGIG (reference sequence).

In this sample, this clone is medium-sized (0.01 to 0.1%). The chain couples TRBV5-6 to TRBJ2-6; D is possibly TRBD1 (6 bases). V lost 3 bases and J lost 4, with 11 bases in between. CDR1 and CDR2 from the germline V gene are SGHDT and YYEEEE. The CDR3 spans 15 residues. CDR3 residues: CASSSQGPGANVLTF. CDR3 nucleotides: TGTGCCAGCAGCTCCCAGGGGCCCGGGGCCAACGTCCTGACTTTC.